The rows below give T cell receptor beta chains drawn from one sample of a study of immune evolution from preneoplasia to lung adenocarcinoma. The table came from immunoSEQ multiplex PCR; TCRdb's copy has only in-frame clones and leaves some out. This sample has around 10,000 clones, with about 74% found just once. The sample consisted of FFPE normal lung tissue adjacent to the tumor. The origin of the receptors is a person between 55 and 70 years old with lung adenocarcinoma. Some clones in this sample may be carry-over from other donors' samples. Each CDR3 is given with its conserved first and last residue. Each record gives: V gene, clone size, D gene, J gene, CDR3 DNA, CDR3 protein. D genes are given only for firm matches. A clone size is listed for some rows: how often the clone was seen (once, few, many), or a class if it is expanded.

TRBV5-4	.	TRBD2	TRBJ2-4	TGTGCCAGCAGCCCGGGGGGGACTAGCGGCAAGAAAAACATTCAGTACTTC	CASSPGGTSGKKNIQYF
TRBV7-8	.	TRBD2	TRBJ2-7	TGTGCCAGCAGACCGATGACTAGCTCCGAGCAGTACTTC	CASRPMTSSEQYF
TRBV27	.	TRBD2	TRBJ2-3	TGTGCCAGCAGTTTAATGGGGAGGGGACTCACAGATACGCAGTATTTT	CASSLMGRGLTDTQYF
TRBV30	.	.	TRBJ2-1	TGTGCCTGGAGTAGGGGGGCAGGGAACTACAATGAGCAGTTCTTC	CAWSRGAGNYNEQFF
TRBV19	few	.	TRBJ1-2	TGTGCCAGTAGTATAGATCCGGCAGGGAGCCCCTATGGCTACACCTTC	CASSIDPAGSPYGYTF
TRBV28	.	.	TRBJ1-5	TGTGCCAGCAGTTGGACCCGATCTGGCAATCAGCCCCAGCATTTT	CASSWTRSGNQPQHF
TRBV30	.	.	TRBJ1-2	TGTGCCTGGATGGTGGCCTCTAACTATGGCTACACCTTC	CAWMVASNYGYTF
TRBV5-1	once	.	TRBJ2-5	TGCGCCAGCAGCCCCAACTTCATCCAAGAGACCCAGTACTTC	CASSPNFIQETQYF
TRBV5-5	medium-sized	.	TRBJ1-1	TGTGCCAGCACTTTCAGGGAGAACACTGAAGCTTTCTTT	CASTFRENTEAFF
TRBV18	.	.	TRBJ1-4	TGTGCCAGCTCACAAGGACAGAATGAAAAACTGTTTTTT	CASSQGQNEKLFF